A single sample gave rise to the 5 T cell receptor beta chains below, sequenced in a study of regulatory T cells in long-lasting Graves disease. Construction of TCR beta libraries relied on iRepertoire HTBI primers and on Arm-PCR targeting CDR3 regions. TCRdb reprocessed the multiplex PCR reads with MiXCR, giving one entry per CDR3 protein. This table has some 500,000 distinct CDR3 sequences, 15% to 20% appearing once. Time point here: newly diagnosed GD, antithyroid drugs for less than 3 months. PBMC RNA served as the TCR library source. These data were also filed under a second study, of T cells in Graves' hyperthyroidism and ophthalmopathy.

This material consisted of peripheral blood mononuclear cells (PBMCs), taken at new diagnosis, from a patient treated with antithyroid drugs. These receptors were obtained from a woman aged 35-65 years with Graves disease.

This clonotype was recorded at least ten times. This sequence joins TRBV4-2 and TRBJ2-7, with 8 bases that match TRBD1. With 4 bases clipped from V and 0 bases from J, the junction kept 8 bases outside the gene matches. Germline CDR1 reads LGHNA; CDR2 reads YNFKEQ. The CDR3 totals 16 residues. The CDR3 nucleotides read TGTGCCAGCAGCCTTGGTGGGGGACAGGACTCCTACGAGCAGTACTTC. Its protein product is CASSLGGGQDSYEQYF.

Concerning this clonotype: A read error may be the cause here, since a much bigger clone is one base away. The chain combines TRBV11-2 with TRBJ1-1, with a weak D call TRBD1 (5 bases). Trimming removed 0 bases from V and 2 bases from J, with 19 bases in between. The CDR3 runs 18 residues. The germline gives CDR1 SGHAT, CDR2 FQNNGV. The CDR3 here is CASSLDIGQGGANTEAFF. CDR3 DNA: TGTGCCAGCAGCTTAGATATTGGACAAGGAGGGGCTAACACTGAAGCTTTCTTT.

The V call is TRBV7-3, the J call TRBJ2-7, with D unresolved. Germline V gene lookup returns CDR1 SGHTA and CDR2 FQGTGA. Trimming pared 5 bases from V and 5 bases from J, leaving 13 bases between. The CDR3 spans 13 residues. The CDR3 reads CASSPTPAHEQYF. CDR3 nucleotide sequence: TGTGCCAGCAGCCCCACCCCAGCCCACGAGCAGTACTTC. Full variable domain (remainder filled in from reference TRBV7-3 and TRBJ2-7): GAGVSQTPSNKVTEKGKYVELRCDPISGHTALYWYRQSLGQGPEFLIYFQGTGAADDSGLPNDRFFAVRPEGSVSTLKIQRTERGDSAVYLCASSPTPAHEQYFGPGTRLTVT.

This clonotype was recorded at least ten times. V gene TRBV24-1 combines with J gene TRBJ2-3; TRBD2 aligns across 11 bases. J lost 8 bases, V lost 3 bases, and 6 bases had no gene match. In germline, CDR1 is KGHDR, CDR2 SFDVKD. This CDR3 region has 15 residues. CDR3 in DNA: TGTGCCACCAGTGATCCTAGCGGGGGGCGGGCTACGCAGTATTTT. It translates to CATSDPSGGRATQYF.

The table lists this clonotype with many counts. The chain carries TRBV11-3 and TRBJ2-7; no firm D call. Germline assignment: CDR1 SGHNT and CDR2 YENEEA. V lost 5 bases to trimming and J lost 0 bases, with 8 bases between them. This CDR3 spans 13 amino acids. The CDR3 nucleotides are TGTGCCAGCAGCAGCACTTCCTCCTACGAGCAGTACTTC. Its protein product is CASSSTSSYEQYF.